This TCR beta chain was recorded in a study of blood T cell repertoires in COVID-19. Clones were read by immunoSEQ multiplex PCR, and TCRdb kept only the in-frame ones, dropping some. The sample carries 350,000 to 450,000 clones, roughly 90% recorded once. The ends lost 0 bases at V and 4 bases at J; junction bases unmatched: 5. This CDR3 contains 16 residues. Germline assignment: CDR1 MGHRA and CDR2 YSYEKL. Self-reported history from a screening survey and questionnaire set each donor's cohort. Before they entered the study, exposed participants had met a COVID-19 case within 2 weeks. This TCR was sampled from a woman aged 35 to 49 who had been exposed to COVID-19. V and J are TRBV4-1 and TRBJ1-2; TRBD1 aligns across 10 bases. The sequencing sample was made of PBMCs or T cells enriched from blood (not recorded which). DNA for the CDR3: TGCGCCAGCAGCCAAGATCGGGGGGACAGGGGCTATGGCTACACCTTC. This translates into CASSQDRGDRGYGYTF.